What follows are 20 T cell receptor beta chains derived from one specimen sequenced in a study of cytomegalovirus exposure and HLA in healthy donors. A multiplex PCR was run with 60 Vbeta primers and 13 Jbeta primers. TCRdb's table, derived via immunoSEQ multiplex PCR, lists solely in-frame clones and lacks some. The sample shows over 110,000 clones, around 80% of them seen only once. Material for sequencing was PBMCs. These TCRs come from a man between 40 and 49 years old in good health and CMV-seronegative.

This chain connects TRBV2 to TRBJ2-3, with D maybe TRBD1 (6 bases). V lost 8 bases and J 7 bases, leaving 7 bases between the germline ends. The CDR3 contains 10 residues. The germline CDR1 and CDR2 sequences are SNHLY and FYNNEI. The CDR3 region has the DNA TGTGCCAGCGGGGGCAATACGCAGTATTTT. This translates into CASGGNTQYF.

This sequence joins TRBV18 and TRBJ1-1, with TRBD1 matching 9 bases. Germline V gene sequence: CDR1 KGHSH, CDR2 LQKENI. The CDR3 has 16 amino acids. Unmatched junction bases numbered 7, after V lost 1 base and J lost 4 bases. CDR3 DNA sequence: TGTGCCAGCTCACCACAACCGGGACAGGGTATCACTGAAGCTTTCTTT. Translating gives CASSPQPGQGITEAFF.

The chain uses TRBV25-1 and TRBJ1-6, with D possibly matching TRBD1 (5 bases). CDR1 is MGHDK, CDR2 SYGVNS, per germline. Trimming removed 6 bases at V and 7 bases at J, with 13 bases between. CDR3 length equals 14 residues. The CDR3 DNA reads TGTGCCAGCAGCCAAGTCGGGGGAAATTCACCCCTCCACTTT. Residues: CASSQVGGNSPLHF.

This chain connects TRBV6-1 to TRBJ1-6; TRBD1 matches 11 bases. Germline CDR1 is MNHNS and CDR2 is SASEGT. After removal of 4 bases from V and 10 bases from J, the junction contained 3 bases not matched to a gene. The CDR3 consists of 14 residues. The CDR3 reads CASSVGTGGSPLHF. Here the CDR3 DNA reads TGTGCCAGCAGTGTTGGGACAGGGGGATCACCCCTCCACTTT.

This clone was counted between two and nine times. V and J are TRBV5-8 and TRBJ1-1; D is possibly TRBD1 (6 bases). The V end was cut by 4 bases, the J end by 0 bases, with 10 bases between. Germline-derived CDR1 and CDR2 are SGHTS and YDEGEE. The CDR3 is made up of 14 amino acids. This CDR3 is CASSKGVLNTEAFF. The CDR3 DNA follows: TGTGCCAGCAGCAAGGGGGTCTTGAACACTGAAGCTTTCTTT.

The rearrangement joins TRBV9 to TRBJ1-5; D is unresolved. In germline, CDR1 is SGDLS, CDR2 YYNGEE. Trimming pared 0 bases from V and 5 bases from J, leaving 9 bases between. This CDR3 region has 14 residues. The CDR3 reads CASSVGPADQPQHF. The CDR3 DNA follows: TGTGCCAGCAGCGTAGGTCCAGCGGATCAGCCCCAGCATTTT.

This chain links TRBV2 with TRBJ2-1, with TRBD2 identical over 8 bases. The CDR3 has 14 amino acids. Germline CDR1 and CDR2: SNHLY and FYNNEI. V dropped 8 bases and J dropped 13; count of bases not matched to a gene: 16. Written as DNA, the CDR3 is TGTGCCAGCGTCCCGGGACTAGTTCCGGACTTTCAGTTCTTC. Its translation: CASVPGLVPDFQFF.

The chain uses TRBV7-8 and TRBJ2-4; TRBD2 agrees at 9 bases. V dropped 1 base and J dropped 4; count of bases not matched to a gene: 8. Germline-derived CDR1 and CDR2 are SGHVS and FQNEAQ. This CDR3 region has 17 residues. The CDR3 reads CASSLEGAAGGKNIQYF. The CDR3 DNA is TGTGCCAGCAGCTTAGAGGGGGCGGCGGGGGGGAAAAACATTCAGTACTTC.

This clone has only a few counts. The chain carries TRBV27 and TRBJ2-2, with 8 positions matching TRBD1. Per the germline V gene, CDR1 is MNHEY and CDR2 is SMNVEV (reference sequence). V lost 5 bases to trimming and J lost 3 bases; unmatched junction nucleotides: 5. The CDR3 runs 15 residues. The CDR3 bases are TGTGCCAGCAGTCTCTCGGACAGGGACACCGGGGAGCTGTTTTTT. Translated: CASSLSDRDTGELFF.

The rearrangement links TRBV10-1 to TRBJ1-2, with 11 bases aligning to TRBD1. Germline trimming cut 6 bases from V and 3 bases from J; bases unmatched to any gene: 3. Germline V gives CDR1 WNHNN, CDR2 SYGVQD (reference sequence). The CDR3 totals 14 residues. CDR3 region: CASSGQGADYGYTF. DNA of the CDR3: TGCGCCAGCAGCGGACAGGGGGCCGACTATGGCTACACCTTC.

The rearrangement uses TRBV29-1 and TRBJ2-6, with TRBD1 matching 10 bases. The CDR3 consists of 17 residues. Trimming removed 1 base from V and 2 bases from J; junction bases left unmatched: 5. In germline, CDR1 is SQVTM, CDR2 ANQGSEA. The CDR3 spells CSVEGRQGAAGANVLTF. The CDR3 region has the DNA TGCAGCGTTGAAGGGAGACAGGGGGCGGCTGGGGCCAACGTCCTGACTTTC.

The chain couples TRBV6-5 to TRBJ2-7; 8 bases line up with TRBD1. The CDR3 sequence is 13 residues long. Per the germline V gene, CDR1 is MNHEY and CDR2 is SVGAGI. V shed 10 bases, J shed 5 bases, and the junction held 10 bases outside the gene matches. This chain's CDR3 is CATSGTGGHEQYF. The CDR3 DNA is TGTGCCACCTCCGGGACAGGTGGCCACGAGCAGTACTTC.

CDR3 amino acids: CASWRTGGRWLQYF. DNA of the CDR3: TGTGCCAGCTGGAGAACAGGGGGGCGCTGGCTTCAGTACTTC. This chain joins TRBV6-1 and TRBJ2-4, with 8 bases matching TRBD1. V lost 8 bases to trimming and J lost 11 bases; unmatched junction nucleotides: 14. Germline CDR1 and CDR2: MNHNS and SASEGT. The CDR3 length is 14 residues.

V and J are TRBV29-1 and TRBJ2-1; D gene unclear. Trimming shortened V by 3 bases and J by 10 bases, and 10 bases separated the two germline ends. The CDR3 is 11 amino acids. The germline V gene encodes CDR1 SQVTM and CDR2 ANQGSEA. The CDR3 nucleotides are TGCAGCGTTGAGGCGGTTTACGAGCAGTTCTTC. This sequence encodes CSVEAVYEQFF.

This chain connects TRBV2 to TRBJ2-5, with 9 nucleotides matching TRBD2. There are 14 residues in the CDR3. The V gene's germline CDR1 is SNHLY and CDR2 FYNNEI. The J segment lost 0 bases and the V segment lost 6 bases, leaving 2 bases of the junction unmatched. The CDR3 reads CASSLAGDQETQYF. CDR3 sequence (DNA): TGTGCCAGCAGCTTAGCGGGGGACCAAGAGACCCAGTACTTC.

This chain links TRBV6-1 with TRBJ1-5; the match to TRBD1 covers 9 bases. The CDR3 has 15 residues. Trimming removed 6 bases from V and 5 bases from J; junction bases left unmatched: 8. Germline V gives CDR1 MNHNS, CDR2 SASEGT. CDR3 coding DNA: TGTGCCAGCAGCCGTACAGGGGGCGTCGATCAGCCCCAGCATTTT. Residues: CASSRTGGVDQPQHF.

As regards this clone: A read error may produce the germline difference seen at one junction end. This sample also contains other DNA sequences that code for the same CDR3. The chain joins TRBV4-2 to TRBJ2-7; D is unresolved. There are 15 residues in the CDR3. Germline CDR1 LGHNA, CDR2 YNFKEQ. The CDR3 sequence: CASSQAVSSSYEQYF. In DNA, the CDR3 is TGTGCCAGCAGCCAAGCGGTATCCTCCTCCTACGAACAGTACTTC.

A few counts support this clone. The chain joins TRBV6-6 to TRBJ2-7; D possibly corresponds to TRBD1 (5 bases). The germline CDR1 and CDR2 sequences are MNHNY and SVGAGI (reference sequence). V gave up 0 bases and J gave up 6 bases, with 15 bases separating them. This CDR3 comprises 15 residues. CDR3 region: CASSYSTVTGTEQYF. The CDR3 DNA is TGTGCCAGCAGTTACTCGACGGTCACAGGAACCGAGCAGTACTTC.

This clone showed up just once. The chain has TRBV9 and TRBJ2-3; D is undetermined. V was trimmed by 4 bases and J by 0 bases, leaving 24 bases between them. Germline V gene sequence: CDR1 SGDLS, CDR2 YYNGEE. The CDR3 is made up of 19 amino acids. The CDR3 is CASSSHPRSIRISTDTQYF. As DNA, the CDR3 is TGTGCCAGCAGCTCGCATCCTAGGTCCATACGAATCAGCACAGATACGCAGTATTTT.

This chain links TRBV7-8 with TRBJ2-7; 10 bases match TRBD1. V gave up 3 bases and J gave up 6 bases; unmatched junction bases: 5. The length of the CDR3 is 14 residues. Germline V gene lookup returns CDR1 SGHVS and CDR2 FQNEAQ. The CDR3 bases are TGTGCCAGCAGCTTCGCCGGGACAGGGGCCGAGCAGTACTTC. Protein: CASSFAGTGAEQYF.